The rows below give T cell receptor beta chains drawn from one sample of a study of memory CD4+ T cells and cytomegalovirus serostatus. Sequenced by immunoSEQ multiplex PCR; TCRdb stores in-frame clones only, minus some. This sample yields about 52,000 clones, of which around 80% are seen a single time; 0.77% belongs to the top ten. The sequenced sample was memory CD4+ T cells from blood. These receptors all come from an adult in good health and CMV-seronegative. CDR3s include the opening cysteine and the closing phenylalanine or tryptophan. A D gene is named only where the DNA matches it firmly. A clone size is listed for some rows: how often the clone was seen (once, few, many), or a class if it is expanded.

>TRBV19|.|.|TRBJ1-1
TGTGCCAGTAGAGGGTGGAGATTAAACACTGAAGCTTTCTTT
CASRGWRLNTEAFF
>TRBV18|.|.|TRBJ1-5
TGTGCCAGCTCACCGGGAAGCAATCAGCCCCAGCATTTT
CASSPGSNQPQHF
>TRBV7-2|TRBD2|.|TRBJ2-5
TGTGCCAGCAGCTTAGAAGCGGGGGCCCAGTACTTC
CASSLEAGAQYF
>TRBV6-5|.|few|TRBJ1-2
TGTGCCAGCAGTTACCAGGGCCCACCGAGTGGCTACACCTTC
CASSYQGPPSGYTF
>TRBV4-3|.|.|TRBJ2-3
TGCGCCAGCAGCCAAGAATCTGGCTCATCAGATACGCAGTATTTT
CASSQESGSSDTQYF
>TRBV4-3|TRBD2|.|TRBJ2-3
TGCGCCAGCAGCCAAGATGCTAGCGGGGGGGATACGCAGTATTTT
CASSQDASGGDTQYF
>TRBV5-5|.|.|TRBJ1-3
TGTGCCACACAGAGGGCCTCTGGAAACACCATATATTTT
CATQRASGNTIYF
>TRBV5-1|.|few|TRBJ2-5
TGCGCCAGCAGCCCTTCCGACTATCCTGTTGGAGAGACCCAGTACTTC
CASSPSDYPVGETQYF
>TRBV6-1|.|.|TRBJ1-1
TGTGCCAGCAGTGAAGATTCAGCGGCTTTCTTT
CASSEDSAAFF
>TRBV29-1|TRBD1|once|TRBJ2-1
TGCAGCGTTGAAGATCTCGGAGGACAGGGGGCTTGGAATGAGCAGTTCTTC
CSVEDLGGQGAWNEQFF
>TRBV13|.|few|TRBJ2-2
TGTGCCAGCAGCCCCGACATGCACACCGGGGAGCTGTTTTTT
CASSPDMHTGELFF
>TRBV11-3|.|.|TRBJ2-1
TGTGCCAGCAGCCGAGGGGGGAATGAGCAGTTCTTC
CASSRGGNEQFF
>TRBV6-5|.|.|TRBJ2-1
TGTGCCAGCAGTTCTGGGCAGGGGGAGGGGGATGAGCAGTTCTTC
CASSSGQGEGDEQFF
>TRBV29-1|TRBD1|.|TRBJ1-4
TGCAGCGTTGGGGACAGGGGCCGACGTGGAAAACTGTTTTTT
CSVGDRGRRGKLFF
>TRBV11-2|TRBD1|.|TRBJ2-7
TGTGCCAGCAGCCCAGGGACAGGGGGCTCCTACGAGCAGTACTTC
CASSPGTGGSYEQYF
>TRBV6-5|.|.|TRBJ2-1
TGTGCCAGCCGCAGCTTGGATGGCGATGAGCAGTTCTTC
CASRSLDGDEQFF
>TRBV4-1|.|.|TRBJ2-7
TGCGCCAGCAGCCAAGCACCGACGGTAAACGAGCAGTACTTC
CASSQAPTVNEQYF
>TRBV14|.|once|TRBJ1-4
TGTGCCAGCAGCCAAGTCTTCGGGGCGGGGAATAATGAAAAACTGTTTTTT
CASSQVFGAGNNEKLFF
>TRBV6-1|.|.|TRBJ2-4
TGTGCCAGTATGGGACGAGACAAAAACATTCAGTACTTC
CASMGRDKNIQYF
>TRBV11-2|.|.|TRBJ1-5
TGTGCCAGCAGCTTAAGCCCCGACCAGCCCCAGCATTTT
CASSLSPDQPQHF
>TRBV5-4|.|few|TRBJ1-1
TGTGCCAGCAGCTTGGACACTGAAGCTTTCTTT
CASSLDTEAFF
>TRBV7-7|.|.|TRBJ2-2
TGTGCCAGCAGCCTGAGACTAGGGGGCAGCGGGGAGCTGTTTTTT
CASSLRLGGSGELFF
>TRBV2|.|.|TRBJ1-5
TGTGCCAGCAGTGAAATGAGGGGGGAGGGTCAGCCCCAGCATTTT
CASSEMRGEGQPQHF
>TRBV7-8|TRBD1|medium-sized|TRBJ2-2
TGTGCCAGCAGCTTGGGACAGATCACCGGGGAGCTGTTTTTT
CASSLGQITGELFF